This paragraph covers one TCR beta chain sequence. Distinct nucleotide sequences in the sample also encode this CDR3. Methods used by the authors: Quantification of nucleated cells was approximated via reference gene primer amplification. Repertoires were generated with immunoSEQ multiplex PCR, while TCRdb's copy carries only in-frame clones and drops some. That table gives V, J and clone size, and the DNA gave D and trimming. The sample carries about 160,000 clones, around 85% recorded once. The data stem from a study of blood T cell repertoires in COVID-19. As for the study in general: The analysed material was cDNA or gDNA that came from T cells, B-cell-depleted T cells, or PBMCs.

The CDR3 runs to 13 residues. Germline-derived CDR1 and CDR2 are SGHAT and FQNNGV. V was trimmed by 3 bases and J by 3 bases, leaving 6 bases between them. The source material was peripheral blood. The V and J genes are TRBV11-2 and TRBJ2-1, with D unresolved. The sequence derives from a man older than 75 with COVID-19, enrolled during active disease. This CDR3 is CASSLSGYNEQFF. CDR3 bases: TGTGCCAGCAGCTTGTCCGGCTACAATGAGCAGTTCTTC.